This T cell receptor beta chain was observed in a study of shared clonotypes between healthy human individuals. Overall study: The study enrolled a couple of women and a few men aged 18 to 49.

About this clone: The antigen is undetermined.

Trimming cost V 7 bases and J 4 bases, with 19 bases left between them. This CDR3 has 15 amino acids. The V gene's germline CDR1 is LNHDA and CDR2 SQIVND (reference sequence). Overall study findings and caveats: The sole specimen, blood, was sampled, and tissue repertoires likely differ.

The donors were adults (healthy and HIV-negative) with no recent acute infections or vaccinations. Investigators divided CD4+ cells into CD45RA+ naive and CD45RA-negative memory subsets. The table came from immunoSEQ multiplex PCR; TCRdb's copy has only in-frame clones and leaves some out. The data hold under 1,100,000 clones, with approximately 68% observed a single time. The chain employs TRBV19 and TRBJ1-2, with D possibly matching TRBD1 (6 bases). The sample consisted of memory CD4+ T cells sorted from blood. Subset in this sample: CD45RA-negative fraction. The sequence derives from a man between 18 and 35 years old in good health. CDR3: CASTEAGGPGYGYTF. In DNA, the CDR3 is TGTGCCAGTACGGAGGCCGGGGGGCCGGGCTATGGCTACACCTTC.